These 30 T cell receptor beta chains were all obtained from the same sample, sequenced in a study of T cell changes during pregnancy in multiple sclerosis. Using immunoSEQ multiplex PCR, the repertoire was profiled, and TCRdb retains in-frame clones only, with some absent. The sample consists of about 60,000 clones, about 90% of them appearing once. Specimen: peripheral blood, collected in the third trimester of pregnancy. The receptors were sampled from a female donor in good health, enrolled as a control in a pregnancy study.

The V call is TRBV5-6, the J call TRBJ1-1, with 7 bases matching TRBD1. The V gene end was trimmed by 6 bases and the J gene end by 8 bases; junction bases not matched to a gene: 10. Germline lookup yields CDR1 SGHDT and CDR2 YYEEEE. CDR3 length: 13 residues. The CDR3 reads CASTIRGRLEAFF. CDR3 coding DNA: TGTGCCAGCACCATTAGGGGGCGCTTGGAAGCTTTCTTT.

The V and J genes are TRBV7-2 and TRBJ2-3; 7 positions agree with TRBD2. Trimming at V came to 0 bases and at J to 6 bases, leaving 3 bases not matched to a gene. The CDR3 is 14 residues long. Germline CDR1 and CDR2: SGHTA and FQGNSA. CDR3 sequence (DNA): TGTGCCAGCAGCTTAGCGGGGGGGTTGGATACGCAGTATTTT. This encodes CASSLAGGLDTQYF. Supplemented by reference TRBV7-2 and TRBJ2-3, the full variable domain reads GAGVSQSPSNKVTEKGKDVELRCDPISGHTALYWYRQSLGQGLEFLIYFQGNSAPDKSGLPSDRFSAERTGGSVSTLTIQRTQQEDSAVYLCASSLAGGLDTQYFGPGTRLTVL.

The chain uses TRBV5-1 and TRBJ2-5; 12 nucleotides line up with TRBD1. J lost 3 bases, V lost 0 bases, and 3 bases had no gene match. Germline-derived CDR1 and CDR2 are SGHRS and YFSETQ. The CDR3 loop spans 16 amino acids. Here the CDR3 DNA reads TGCGCCAGCAGCTTGGTAGGGACAGGGGGCGAAGAGACCCAGTACTTC. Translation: CASSLVGTGGEETQYF.

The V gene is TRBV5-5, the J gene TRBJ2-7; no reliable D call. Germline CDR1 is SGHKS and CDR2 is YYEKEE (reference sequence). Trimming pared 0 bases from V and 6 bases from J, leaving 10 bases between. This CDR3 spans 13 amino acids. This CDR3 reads CASSLGLRGEQYF. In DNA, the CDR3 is TGTGCCAGCAGCTTGGGGCTACGCGGCGAGCAGTACTTC.

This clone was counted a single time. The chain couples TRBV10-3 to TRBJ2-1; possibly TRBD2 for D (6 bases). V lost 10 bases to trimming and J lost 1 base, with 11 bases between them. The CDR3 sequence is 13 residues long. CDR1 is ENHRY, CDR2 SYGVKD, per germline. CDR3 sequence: CATRRDSYNEQFF. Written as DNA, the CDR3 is TGTGCCACTAGGAGGGATTCCTACAATGAGCAGTTCTTC.

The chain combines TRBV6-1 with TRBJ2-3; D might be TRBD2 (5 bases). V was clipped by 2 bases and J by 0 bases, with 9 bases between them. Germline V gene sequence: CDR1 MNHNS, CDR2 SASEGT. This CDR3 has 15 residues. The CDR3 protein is CASSEIGGSTDTQYF. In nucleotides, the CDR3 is TGTGCCAGCAGTGAAATAGGAGGTAGCACAGATACGCAGTATTTT.

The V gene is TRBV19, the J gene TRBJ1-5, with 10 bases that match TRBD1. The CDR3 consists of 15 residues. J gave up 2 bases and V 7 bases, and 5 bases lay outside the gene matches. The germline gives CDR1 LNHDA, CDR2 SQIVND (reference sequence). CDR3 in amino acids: CASTGDRGGNQPQHF. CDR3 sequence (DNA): TGTGCCAGTACCGGGGACAGGGGAGGCAATCAGCCCCAGCATTTT.

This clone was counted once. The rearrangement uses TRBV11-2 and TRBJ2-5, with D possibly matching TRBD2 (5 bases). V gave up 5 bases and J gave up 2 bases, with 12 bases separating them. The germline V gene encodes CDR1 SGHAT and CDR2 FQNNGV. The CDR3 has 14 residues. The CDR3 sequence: CASSPRTRQETQYF. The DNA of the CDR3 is TGTGCCAGCAGCCCCAGGACTCGGCAAGAGACCCAGTACTTC.

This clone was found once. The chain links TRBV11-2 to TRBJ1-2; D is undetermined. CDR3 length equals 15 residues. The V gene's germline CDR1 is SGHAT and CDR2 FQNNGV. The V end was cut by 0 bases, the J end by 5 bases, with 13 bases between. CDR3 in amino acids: CASSLDPPGWYGYTF. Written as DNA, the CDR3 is TGTGCCAGCAGCTTAGACCCCCCGGGATGGTATGGCTACACCTTC.

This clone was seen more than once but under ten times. This chain's CDR3 is CSVADLGGTEAFF. CDR3 in DNA: TGCAGCGTTGCGGATTTGGGGGGGACTGAAGCTTTCTTT. The rearrangement joins TRBV29-1 to TRBJ1-1; D may be TRBD1 (5 bases). The V gene lost 4 bases and the J gene lost 5 bases, with 14 bases spanning the gap. This CDR3 is built from 13 residues. The germline CDR1 and CDR2 sequences are SQVTM and ANQGSEA.

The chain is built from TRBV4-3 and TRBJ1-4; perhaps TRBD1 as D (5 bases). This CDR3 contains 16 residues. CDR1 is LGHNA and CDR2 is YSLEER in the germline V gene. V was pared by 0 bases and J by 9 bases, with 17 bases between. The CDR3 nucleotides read TGCGCCAGCAGCCAAGATTTGGGGGGTGCCCTACAAAAACTGTTTTTT. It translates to CASSQDLGGALQKLFF.

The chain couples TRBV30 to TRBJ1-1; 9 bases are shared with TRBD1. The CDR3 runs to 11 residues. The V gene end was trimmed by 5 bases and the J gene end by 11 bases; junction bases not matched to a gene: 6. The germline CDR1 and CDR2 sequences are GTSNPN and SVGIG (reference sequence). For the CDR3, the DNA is TGTGCCTGGGGGACAGGGATTGCCGCTTTCTTT. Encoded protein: CAWGTGIAAFF.

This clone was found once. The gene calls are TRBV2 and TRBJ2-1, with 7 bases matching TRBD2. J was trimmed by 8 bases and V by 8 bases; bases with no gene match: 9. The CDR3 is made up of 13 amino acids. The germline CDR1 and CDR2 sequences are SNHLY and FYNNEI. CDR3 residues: CASPGIRGDEQFF. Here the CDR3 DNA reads TGTGCCAGCCCGGGGATACGGGGGGATGAGCAGTTCTTC.

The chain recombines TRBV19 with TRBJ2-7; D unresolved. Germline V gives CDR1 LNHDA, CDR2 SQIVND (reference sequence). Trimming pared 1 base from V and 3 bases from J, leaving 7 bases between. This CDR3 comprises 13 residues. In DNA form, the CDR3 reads TGTGCCAGTAGTATAGGGCAGATCTACGAGCAGTACTTC. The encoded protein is CASSIGQIYEQYF.

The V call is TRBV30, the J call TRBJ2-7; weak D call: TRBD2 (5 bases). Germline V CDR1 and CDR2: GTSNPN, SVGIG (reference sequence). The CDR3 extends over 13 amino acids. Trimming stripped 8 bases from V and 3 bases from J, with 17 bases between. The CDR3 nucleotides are TGTGCCATGGGCGGACTCCAGCTCTACGAGCAGTACTTC. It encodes CAMGGLQLYEQYF.

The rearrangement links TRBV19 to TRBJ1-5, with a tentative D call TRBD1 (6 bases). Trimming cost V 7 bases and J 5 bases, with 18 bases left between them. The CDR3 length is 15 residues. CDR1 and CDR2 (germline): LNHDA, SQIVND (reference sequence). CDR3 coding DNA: TGTGCCAGTACTTCAAGGGGGAACGGGGATCAGCCCCAGCATTTT. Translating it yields CASTSRGNGDQPQHF.

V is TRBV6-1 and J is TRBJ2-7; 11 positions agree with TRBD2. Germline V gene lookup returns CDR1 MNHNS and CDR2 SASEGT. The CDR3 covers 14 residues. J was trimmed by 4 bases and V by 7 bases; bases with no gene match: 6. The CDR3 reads CASISTSGTYEQYF. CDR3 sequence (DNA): TGTGCCAGCATCTCGACTAGCGGGACTTACGAGCAGTACTTC.

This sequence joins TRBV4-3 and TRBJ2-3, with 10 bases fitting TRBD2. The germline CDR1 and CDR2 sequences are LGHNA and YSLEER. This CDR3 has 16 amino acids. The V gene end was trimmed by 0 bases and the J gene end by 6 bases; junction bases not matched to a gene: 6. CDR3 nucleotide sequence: TGCGCCAGCAGCCAAGATATACTAGCGGGGAAGGATACGCAGTATTTT. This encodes CASSQDILAGKDTQYF.

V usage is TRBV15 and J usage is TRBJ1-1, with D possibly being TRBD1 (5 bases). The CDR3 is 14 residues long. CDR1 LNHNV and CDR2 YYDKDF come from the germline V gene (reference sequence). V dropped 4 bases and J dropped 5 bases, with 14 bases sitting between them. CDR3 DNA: TGTGCCACCAGCACCGCTGTGGGGGGAACTGAAGCTTTCTTT. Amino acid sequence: CATSTAVGGTEAFF.

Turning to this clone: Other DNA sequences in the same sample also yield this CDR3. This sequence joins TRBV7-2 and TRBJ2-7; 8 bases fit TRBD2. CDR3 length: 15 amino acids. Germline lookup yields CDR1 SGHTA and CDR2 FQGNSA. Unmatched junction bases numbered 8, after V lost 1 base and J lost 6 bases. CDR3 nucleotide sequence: TGTGCCAGCAGCTTAGAGTCACAGGGACTAGGCGAGCAGTACTTC. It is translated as CASSLESQGLGEQYF. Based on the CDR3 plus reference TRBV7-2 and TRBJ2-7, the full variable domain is GAGVSQSPSNKVTEKGKDVELRCDPISGHTALYWYRQSLGQGLEFLIYFQGNSAPDKSGLPSDRFSAERTGGSVSTLTIQRTQQEDSAVYLCASSLESQGLGEQYFGPGTRLTVT.

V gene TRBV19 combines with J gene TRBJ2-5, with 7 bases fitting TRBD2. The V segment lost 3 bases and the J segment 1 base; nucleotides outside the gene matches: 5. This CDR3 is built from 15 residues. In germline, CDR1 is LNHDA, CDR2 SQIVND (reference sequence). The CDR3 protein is CASSIRGGGQETQYF. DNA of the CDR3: TGTGCCAGTAGTATTCGAGGCGGGGGCCAAGAGACCCAGTACTTC.

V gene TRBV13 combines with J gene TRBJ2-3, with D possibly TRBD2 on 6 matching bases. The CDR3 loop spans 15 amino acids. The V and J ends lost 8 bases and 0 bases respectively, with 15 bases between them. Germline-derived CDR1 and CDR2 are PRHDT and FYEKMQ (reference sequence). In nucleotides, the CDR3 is TGTGCCAGCGGCCTCCGGGGGAGTAGCACAGATACGCAGTATTTT. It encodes CASGLRGSSTDTQYF.

CDR3 nucleotides: TGTGCCAGTAAACACTCGGACAGGGTAAGAGAAGCTTTCTTT. Translated, it gives CASKHSDRVREAFF. The gene calls are TRBV19 and TRBJ1-1; 8 positions agree with TRBD1. In germline, CDR1 is LNHDA, CDR2 SQIVND (reference sequence). J was trimmed by 8 bases and V by 7 bases; bases with no gene match: 12. This CDR3 is 14 amino acids long. The variable domain in full, completed from reference TRBV19 and TRBJ1-1, reads DGGITQSPKYLFRKEGQNVTLSCEQNLNHDAMYWYRQDPGQGLRLIYYSQIVNDFQKGDIAEGYSVSREKKESFPLTVTSAQKNPTAFYLCASKHSDRVREAFFGQGTRLTVV.

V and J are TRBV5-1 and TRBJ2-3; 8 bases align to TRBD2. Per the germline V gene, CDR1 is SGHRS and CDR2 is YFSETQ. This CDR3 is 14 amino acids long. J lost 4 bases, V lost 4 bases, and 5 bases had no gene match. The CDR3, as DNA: TGCGCCAGCAGCCTAGCGGGCGGCCCAGATACGCAGTATTTT. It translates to CASSLAGGPDTQYF.

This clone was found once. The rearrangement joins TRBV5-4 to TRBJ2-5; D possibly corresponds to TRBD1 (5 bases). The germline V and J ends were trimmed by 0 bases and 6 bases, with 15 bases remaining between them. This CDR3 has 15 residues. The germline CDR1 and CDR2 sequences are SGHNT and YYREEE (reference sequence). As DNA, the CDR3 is TGTGCCAGCAGCTTGGAGGGCAGGGAAGTGCAGACCCAGTACTTC. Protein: CASSLEGREVQTQYF.

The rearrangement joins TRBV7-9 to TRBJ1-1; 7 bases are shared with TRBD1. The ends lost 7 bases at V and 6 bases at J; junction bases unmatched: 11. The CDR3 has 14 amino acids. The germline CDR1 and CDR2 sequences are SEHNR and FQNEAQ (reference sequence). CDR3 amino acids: CASIKITGEAEAFF. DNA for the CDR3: TGTGCCAGCATCAAAATAACAGGGGAGGCTGAAGCTTTCTTT.

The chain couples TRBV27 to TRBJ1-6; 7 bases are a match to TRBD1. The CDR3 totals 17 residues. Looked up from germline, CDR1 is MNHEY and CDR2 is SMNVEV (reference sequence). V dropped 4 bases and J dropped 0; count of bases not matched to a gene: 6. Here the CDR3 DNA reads TGTGCCAGCAGTTCAATTACAGGGGTCTCCTATAATTCACCCCTCCACTTT. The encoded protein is CASSSITGVSYNSPLHF.

CDR3 sequence (DNA): TGTGCCAGCAGTGAATTTGAGGGAGGGCACTATGGCTACACCTTC. Protein sequence: CASSEFEGGHYGYTF. The chain recombines TRBV25-1 with TRBJ1-2; D remains unclear. Trimming stripped 1 base from V and 3 bases from J, with 12 bases between. Germline CDR1 reads MGHDK; CDR2 reads SYGVNS. The CDR3 is 15 amino acids.

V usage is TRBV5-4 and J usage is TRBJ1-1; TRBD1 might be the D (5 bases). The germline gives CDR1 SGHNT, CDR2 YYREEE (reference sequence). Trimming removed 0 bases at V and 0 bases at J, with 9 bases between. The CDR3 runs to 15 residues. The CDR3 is CASSLVGGLNTEAFF. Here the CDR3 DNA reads TGTGCCAGCAGCTTGGTGGGGGGATTGAACACTGAAGCTTTCTTT. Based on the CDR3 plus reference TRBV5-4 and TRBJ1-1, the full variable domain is ETGVTQSPTHLIKTRGQQVTLRCSSQSGHNTVSWYQQALGQGPQFIFQYYREEENGRGNFPPRFSGLQFPNYSSELNVNALELDDSALYLCASSLVGGLNTEAFFGQGTRLTVV.

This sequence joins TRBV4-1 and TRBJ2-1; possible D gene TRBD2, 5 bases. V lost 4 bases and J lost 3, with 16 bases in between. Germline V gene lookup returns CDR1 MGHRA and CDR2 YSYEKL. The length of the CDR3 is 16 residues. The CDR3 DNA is TGCGCCAGCAGCCCCGGCCCTGCGGGTCGCTACAATGAGCAGTTCTTC. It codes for CASSPGPAGRYNEQFF.